This TCR beta chain was documented in a study of molecular identifiers for immune sequencing clone quantification. Study background: The replicate experiment used RNA from approximately 20,000 or 100,000 naive CD8 cells. This RNA was split into five aliquots, and four of them were sequenced.

Germline V gene lookup returns CDR1 MGHRA and CDR2 YSYEKL. The CDR3 contains 17 residues. CD8+CD4-CCR7+CD45RA+ cells were sorted as naive CD8 T cells. Study-wide results and limits: Highly expanded clone sizes could be underestimated by identical TCR molecules that share a barcode. Spiked-in Jurkat TCR RNA corresponding to one cell was reported as detectable against over 900,000 naive cells.

This clonotype was found once. No antigen is known for it. This sequence may be a read error, since a much larger clone differs from it by one base. TCRdb reprocessed the PCR reads via MiXCR and lists one record per CDR3 protein. Of some 650,000 distinct CDR3 sequences in the sample, just under 20% were seen once. V is TRBV4-1 and J is TRBJ1-1, with no clear D. The sample was naive CD8+ T cells from blood, with Jurkat cell RNA spiked in. As to subset: FACS-sorted CD8+CD4-CCR7+CD45RA+ naive T cells. The TCR comes from a human donor in good health. Some libraries in this study had Jurkat cell RNA spiked in. Here the CDR3 DNA reads TGCGCCAGCAGCCAAGATCGGTGGGTCGGCCAGAACGCTGAAGCTTTCTTT. This translates into CASSQDRWVGQNAEAFF.